This T cell receptor (beta chain) emerged from a study of cytomegalovirus exposure and HLA in healthy donors (dated by TCRdb to 2017 to 2019). For the study in its entirety: A later analysis indicated that the roughly 120 validation repertoires were generated on the platform also employed for the roughly 720 repertoires of the first cohort. The study was designed to test whether signatures of past pathogen exposure could be identified by cataloging public T cell receptors. Along with the roughly 710-subject first cohort, a separate validation cohort of over 90 different subjects was used. High-throughput TCR immunosequencing, statistical association of individual TCRs with disease status, and machine learning were combined to predict cytomegalovirus infection status. Points the paper makes about the study in general: Most TCR sequences were seen in very few donors, while some public TCRs were found in many individuals. The authors suggested that the approach could potentially be extended to other disease states and immunological phenotypes. A later analysis had no HLA typing for the validation cohort, so co-occurrence there was scored across all 120 or so repertoires. Subsequent analysis determined that TCRs grouped into clusters in the first cohort also showed a tendency toward co-occurrence across the 120 or so validation repertoires, and approximately 93% of cluster scores exceeded 0. A total of 150 or so TCR beta chains were listed by the study as associated with cytomegalovirus. In vitro tests confirmed that a few of the cytomegalovirus-associated TCR beta chains recognize cytomegalovirus antigens. In both the original and validation cohorts, the classifier was reported to diagnose cytomegalovirus status with high specificity and sensitivity.

On this clone itself: Its antigen specificity is not known. The sample holds no much larger clone one base away, and base qualities are not on file.

Receptor amplification or capture employed the immunoSEQ multiplex PCR assay. The published analysis was carried out like this. A statistical classification framework was developed to diagnose cytomegalovirus status using the catalog of TCR beta chain sequences. In its TCRdb copy, this immuneACCESS table keeps in-frame sequences only and misses some clones. Where compared with another copy, unresolved V genes explain less than half of these, and the others have no known cause. The DNA was the basis for D and trimming; V, J and clone size are from that table. Within this sample are some 120,000 clones, with more than 70% of them counted one time only. The top ten clonotypes cover around 1.5% of the sample. The CDR3 spans 12 residues, from the cysteine through the phenylalanine. The DNA shown is the 36-base CDR3, in frame from base 1. Germline trimming: 5 bases from V, 9 bases from J; junction bases outside gene matches: 6. Sequences SEHNR (CDR1) and FQNEAQ (CDR2) are obtained from the germline V gene (reference sequence).

The donors were included in the validation cohort of 120 subjects, a group kept apart from the approximately 690-subject first cohort. This receptor chain uses TRBV7-9 and TRBJ1-1, with 7 middle bases fitting TRBD1. Sequencing was performed on PBMCs. The TCR sequence derives from a man younger than 40 in good health and CMV-seronegative. The sequenced DNA is TGTGCCAGCAGCATTGGGACAGAGCAAGCTTTCTTT. It encodes CASSIGTEQAFF.